This T cell receptor beta chain comes out of a study of beta chain features in type 1 diabetes. Study observations and caveats: The similarity of naive, central memory and Treg TCRB repertoires appeared greater among patients than among healthy donors. A potential influence of HLA type upon TCRB rearrangement remained unresolved herein.

Expressed TCRB transcripts were sequenced after all isolated RNA was converted to cDNA. Repertoires were generated with immunoSEQ multiplex PCR, while TCRdb's copy carries only in-frame clones and drops some. The sample has approximately 400,000 clones, over 13% seen once; the top ten hold roughly 0.017%. The germline gives CDR1 GTSNPN, CDR2 SVGIG (reference sequence). The CDR3 contains 15 residues. The ends were cut back, 0 bases at V and 0 bases at J, with 12 bases in the middle. With respect to this clone: The antigen is unknown.

This chain links TRBV30 with TRBJ2-7; no clear D. Input material: naive CD4+ T cells from blood. This TCR came from a young woman in good health. DNA of the CDR3: TGTGCCTGGAGTGTAGAACATATCCTCTCCTACGAGCAGTACTTC. It is translated as CAWSVEHILSYEQYF.